This record covers a single T cell receptor (beta chain). Unmatched junction bases numbered 8, after V lost 1 base and J lost 4 bases. The CDR3 has 17 residues. Germline V gene lookup returns CDR1 LNHNV and CDR2 YYDKDF (reference sequence). The sample belongs to a study of shared clonotypes between healthy human individuals. The method was immunoSEQ multiplex PCR; TCRdb's version includes in-frame clones alone and lacks a portion of them. The table shows 2 million to 2.5 million clones, with 80% to 95% occurring only once. This sequence originates from a young man in good health. Some clones in this sample may be carry-over from other donors' samples. The chain links TRBV15 to TRBJ2-5, with TRBD2 identical over 11 bases. Sequenced input: naive CD4+ T cells from PBMCs. Subset denoted: CD45RA+ positively selected. The chain's CDR3 is CATSRALAGGAGETQYF. CDR3 DNA: TGTGCCACCAGCAGAGCTCTAGCGGGAGGAGCGGGAGAGACCCAGTACTTC.